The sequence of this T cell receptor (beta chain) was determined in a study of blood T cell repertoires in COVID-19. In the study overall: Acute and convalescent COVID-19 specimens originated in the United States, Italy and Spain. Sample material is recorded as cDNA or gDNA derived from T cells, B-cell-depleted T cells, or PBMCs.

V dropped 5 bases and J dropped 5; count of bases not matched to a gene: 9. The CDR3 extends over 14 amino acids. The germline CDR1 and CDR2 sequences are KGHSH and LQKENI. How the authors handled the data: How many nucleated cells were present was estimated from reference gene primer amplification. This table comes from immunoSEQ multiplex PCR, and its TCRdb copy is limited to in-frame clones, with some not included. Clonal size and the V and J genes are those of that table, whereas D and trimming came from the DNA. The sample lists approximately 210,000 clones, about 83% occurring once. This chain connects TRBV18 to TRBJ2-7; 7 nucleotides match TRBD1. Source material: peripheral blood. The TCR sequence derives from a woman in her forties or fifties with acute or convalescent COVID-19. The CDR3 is CASSVDRDADEQYF. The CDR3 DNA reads TGTGCCAGCTCAGTCGACAGGGACGCCGACGAGCAGTACTTC. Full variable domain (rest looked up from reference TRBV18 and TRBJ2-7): NAGVMQNPRHLVRRRGQEARLRCSPMKGHSHVYWYRQLPEEGLKFMVYLQKENIIDESGMPKERFSAEFPKEGPSILRIQQVVRGDSAAYFCASSVDRDADEQYFGPGTRLTVT.